Below are 11 T cell receptor beta chains sequenced from a single sample in a study of cytotoxic CD8 clonotypes in ibrutinib-treated CLL (TCRdb year 2021). Libraries came from the immunoSEQ multiplex PCR assay. In its TCRdb copy, this immuneACCESS table keeps in-frame sequences only and misses some clones. Where compared with another copy, unresolved V genes explain less than half of these, and the others have no known cause. The sample table holds under 300,000 clones, of which around 77% were seen once. The top ten clones comprise about 6% of the sample. The intended sense of this specimen's time point label: progressive disease on ibrutinib. The input for sequencing was PBMCs, taken at disease progression, from a patient treated with ibrutinib. The receptors here all came from a human donor with chronic lymphocytic leukemia.

The chain carries TRBV9 and TRBJ2-3; a weak D match, TRBD2 (5 bases). Per the germline V gene, CDR1 is SGDLS and CDR2 is YYNGEE. The CDR3 covers 15 residues. Trimming took 0 bases from V and 5 from J, leaving 13 bases between them. For the CDR3, the DNA is TGTGCCAGCAGCGTAGTCGCCGGACTCGGAGATACGCAGTATTTT. Amino acids: CASSVVAGLGDTQYF.

The chain has TRBV6-5 and TRBJ2-2; 9 nucleotides agree with TRBD1. V was pared by 6 bases and J by 4 bases, with 6 bases of the junction left unmatched. CDR3 length equals 15 residues. CDR1 and CDR2 from the germline V gene are MNHEY and SVGAGI. This CDR3 reads CASRTGGLGTGELFF. CDR3 bases: TGTGCCAGCAGGACAGGGGGTCTTGGCACCGGGGAGCTGTTTTTT.

This CDR3 is CATSRDASYSYEQYF. CDR3 nucleotide sequence: TGTGCCACCAGCAGAGATGCTAGCTACTCCTACGAGCAGTACTTC. The V gene is TRBV15, the J gene TRBJ2-7, with D possibly matching TRBD2 (5 bases). The CDR3 is 15 amino acids. V lost 0 bases and J lost 0, with 9 bases in between. Germline loops: CDR1 LNHNV, CDR2 YYDKDF (reference sequence).

The chain employs TRBV28 and TRBJ2-7, with TRBD2 as a possible D gene (6 bases). The CDR3 runs 16 residues. CDR1 is MDHEN and CDR2 is SYDVKM in the germline V gene. V was pared by 7 bases and J by 2 bases, with 21 bases between. DNA for the CDR3: TGTGCCAGCAACTTTATAGGAACACCGGGGGCCTACGAGCAGTACTTC. Amino acid sequence: CASNFIGTPGAYEQYF.

This chain joins TRBV29-1 and TRBJ2-7; a possible D gene is TRBD1 (6 bases). Deletions cut 4 bases from V and 7 bases from J, with 26 bases between. The CDR3 loop spans 16 amino acids. CDR1 is SQVTM, CDR2 ANQGSEA, per germline. In DNA form, the CDR3 reads TGCAGCGTTGGAACACAGGGTAGGGTTTTTAACGGGGAGCAGTACTTC. It specifies CSVGTQGRVFNGEQYF.

This clone was picked up one time. This chain uses TRBV7-3 with TRBJ2-7; D might be TRBD2 (6 bases). V lost 0 bases, J lost 4 bases, and 10 bases lay in between. The CDR3 spans 14 residues. The germline gives CDR1 SGHTA, CDR2 FQGTGA. The CDR3 nucleotides are TGTGCCAGCAGCTTAACGGGAGGTTATTACGAGCAGTACTTC. Its protein product is CASSLTGGYYEQYF.

The rearrangement links TRBV28 to TRBJ2-5; 8 nucleotides agree with TRBD2. V gave up 4 bases and J gave up 5 bases; unmatched junction bases: 12. CDR1 and CDR2 (germline): MDHEN, SYDVKM. The CDR3 is 16 amino acids. CDR3 coding DNA: TGTGCCAGCAGTTCCCCCGGGAGGGCCTCGGACGAGACCCAGTACTTC. Translating gives CASSSPGRASDETQYF.

The chain joins TRBV11-1 to TRBJ2-7, with a weak D call TRBD1 (5 bases). The CDR3 covers 14 residues. V lost 5 bases and J lost 5, with 16 bases in between. Germline values: CDR1 SGHAT, CDR2 FQDESV (reference sequence). This CDR3 reads CASSLGAGRHEQYF. The DNA for the CDR3 is TGTGCCAGCAGCCTAGGGGCAGGGCGGCACGAGCAGTACTTC.

The chain combines TRBV5-1 with TRBJ2-5; a possible D gene is TRBD2 (5 bases). V was pared by 0 bases and J by 7 bases, with 16 bases between. This CDR3 is built from 15 residues. The germline CDR1 and CDR2 sequences are SGHRS and YFSETQ. Written as DNA, the CDR3 is TGCGCCAGCAGCTTGGTTGGCGGGCCCGAAGGGACCCAGTACTTC. Its protein product is CASSLVGGPEGTQYF.

The chain couples TRBV14 to TRBJ1-2, with D tentatively TRBD1 (5 bases). V lost 0 bases to trimming and J lost 6 bases, with 14 bases between them. CDR3 length equals 15 residues. Germline V gene sequence: CDR1 SGHDN, CDR2 FVKESK. The CDR3: CASSQDGREFHGYTF. Here the CDR3 DNA reads TGTGCCAGCAGCCAAGATGGCAGGGAGTTCCATGGCTACACCTTC.

The chain links TRBV23-1 to TRBJ2-5; possibly TRBD1 for D (5 bases). TRBV23-1 is treated as an ORF (open reading frame) with a function not yet certain. V was trimmed by 2 bases and J by 5 bases, leaving 9 bases between them. This CDR3 comprises 13 residues. CDR3 nucleotides: TGCGCCAGCAGTCAACCCAGACAGGAGACCCAGTACTTC. Its translation is CASSQPRQETQYF.